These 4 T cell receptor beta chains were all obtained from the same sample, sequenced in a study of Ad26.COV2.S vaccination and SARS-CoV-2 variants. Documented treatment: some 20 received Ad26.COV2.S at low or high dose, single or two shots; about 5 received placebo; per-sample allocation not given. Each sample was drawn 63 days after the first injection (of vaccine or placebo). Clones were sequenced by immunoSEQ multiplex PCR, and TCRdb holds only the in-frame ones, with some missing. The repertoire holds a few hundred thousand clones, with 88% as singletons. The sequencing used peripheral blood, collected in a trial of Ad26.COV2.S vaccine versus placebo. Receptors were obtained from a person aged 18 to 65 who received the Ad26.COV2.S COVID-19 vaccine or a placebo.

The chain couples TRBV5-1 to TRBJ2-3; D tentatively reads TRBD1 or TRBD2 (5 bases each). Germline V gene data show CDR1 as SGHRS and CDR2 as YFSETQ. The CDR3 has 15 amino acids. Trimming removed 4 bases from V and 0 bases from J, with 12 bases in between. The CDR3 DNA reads TGCGCCAGCAGCCCCGGGGCCCCTAGCACAGATACGCAGTATTTT. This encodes CASSPGAPSTDTQYF.

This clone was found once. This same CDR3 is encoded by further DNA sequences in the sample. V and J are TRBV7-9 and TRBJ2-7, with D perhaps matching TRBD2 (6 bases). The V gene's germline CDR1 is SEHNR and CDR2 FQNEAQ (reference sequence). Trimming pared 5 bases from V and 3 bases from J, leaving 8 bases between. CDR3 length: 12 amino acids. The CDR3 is CASSGRSYEQYF. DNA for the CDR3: TGTGCCAGCAGCGGGAGGAGCTACGAGCAGTACTTC.

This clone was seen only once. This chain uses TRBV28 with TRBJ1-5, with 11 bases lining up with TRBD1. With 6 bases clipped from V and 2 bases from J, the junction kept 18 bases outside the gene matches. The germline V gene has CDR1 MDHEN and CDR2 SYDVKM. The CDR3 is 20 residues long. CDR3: CASSPRDWTGGAKGNQPQHF. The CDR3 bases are TGTGCCAGCAGCCCGAGGGATTGGACAGGGGGCGCAAAGGGCAATCAGCCCCAGCATTTT.

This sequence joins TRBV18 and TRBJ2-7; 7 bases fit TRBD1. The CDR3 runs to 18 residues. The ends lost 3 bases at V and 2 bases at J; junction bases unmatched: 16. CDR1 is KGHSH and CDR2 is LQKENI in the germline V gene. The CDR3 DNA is TGTGCCAGCTCACCTCAAACCGCTATTGGGACAGTTACCTACGAGCAGTACTTC. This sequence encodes CASSPQTAIGTVTYEQYF.